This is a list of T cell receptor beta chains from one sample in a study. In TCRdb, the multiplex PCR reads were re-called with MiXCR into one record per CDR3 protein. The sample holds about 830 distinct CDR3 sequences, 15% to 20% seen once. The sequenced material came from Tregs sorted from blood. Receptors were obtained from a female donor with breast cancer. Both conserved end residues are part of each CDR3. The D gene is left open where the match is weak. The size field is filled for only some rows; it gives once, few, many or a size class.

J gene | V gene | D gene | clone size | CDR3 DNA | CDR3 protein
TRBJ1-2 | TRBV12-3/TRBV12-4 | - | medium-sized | TGTGCCAGCCGTATAAACCATGGCTACACCTTC | CASRINHGYTF
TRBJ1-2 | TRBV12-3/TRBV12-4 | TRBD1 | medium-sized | TGTGCCAGCAGCCACCGGGACAGGGGTCTTGGCTACACCTTC | CASSHRDRGLGYTF
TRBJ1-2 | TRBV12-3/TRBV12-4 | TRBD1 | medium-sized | TGTGCCAGCAGTTTATCCGACAGGGAGGACTATGGCTACACCTTC | CASSLSDREDYGYTF
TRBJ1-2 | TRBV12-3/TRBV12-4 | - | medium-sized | TGTGCCAGCAGTTTCAACGTCGGCATTGCAAACTATGGCTACACCTTC | CASSFNVGIANYGYTF
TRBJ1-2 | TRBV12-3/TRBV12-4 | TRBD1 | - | TGTGCCAGCAGTTTTCTGACAGGGGCCGGGCATGGCTACACCTTC | CASSFLTGAGHGYTF
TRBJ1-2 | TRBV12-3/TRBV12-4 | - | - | TGTGCCAGCAGTTCCGAGCTCGGTGGCTACACCTTC | CASSSELGGYTF
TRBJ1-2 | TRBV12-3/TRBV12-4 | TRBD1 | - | TGTGCCAGCAGGGACGGGACAGGGAACTATGGCTACACCTTC | CASRDGTGNYGYTF
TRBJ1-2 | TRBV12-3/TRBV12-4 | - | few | TGTGCCAGCAGTTTAGAAATTGGCTACACCTTC | CASSLEIGYTF
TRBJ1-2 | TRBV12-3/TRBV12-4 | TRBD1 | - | TGTGCCAGCAGTGATCCGGGACAGGGGCGAGCTAACTATGGCTACACCTTC | CASSDPGQGRANYGYTF
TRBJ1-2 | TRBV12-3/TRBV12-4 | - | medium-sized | TGTGCCAGCAGCCAAACAGGGAACGGCTACACCTTC | CASSQTGNGYTF